The clone carrying this T cell receptor beta chain was found many times. Its antigen is not identified. These data come from a study of spatial heterogeneity in lung cancer. Study-level background: Within raw reads, each unique TCR and UMI combination appeared on average more than ten times. Overall study results and limits: The study found that expanded intratumoral alpha and beta TCR counts tracked tumor mutation counts. Estimation of coverage gave values of approximately 7.2% for alpha and 13% for beta chains in tumor T cells.

The CDR3 totals 15 residues. V lost 3 bases to trimming and J lost 4 bases, with 13 bases between them. CDR1 is LNHNV, CDR2 YYDKDF, per germline (reference sequence). As to time point: sample taken at primary tumor resection. Samples came from approximately 65 TRACERx patients with untreated early-stage lung cancer. Whole RNA, which was extracted from tumor, nontumor lung tissue or frozen PBMC, was sequenced without any cell sorting. TCRdb re-analysed the 5' RACE reads in MiXCR, keeping a single row per CDR3 protein. The repertoire holds around 100,000 distinct CDR3 sequences, approximately 4.4% seen once, with around 20% in the top ten.

The TCR sequence derives from a male donor with early-stage non-small cell lung cancer. Sample: lung tumor tissue, taken at surgery. The genes are TRBV15 and TRBJ2-1, with D possibly being TRBD2 (6 bases). This chain's CDR3 is CATSREGTPYNEQFF. In DNA form, the CDR3 reads TGTGCCACCAGCAGGGAGGGAACGCCATACAATGAGCAGTTCTTC.